One T cell receptor beta chain is described in this entry. Its specificity is unknown. CDR3 size: 15 residues. Germline CDR1 is LGHDT and CDR2 is YNNKEL (reference sequence). Trimming left V 4 bases short and J 0 bases short, with 9 bases between. This entry is derived from a study of T cell repertoires in cytomegalovirus infection. TCRdb recomputed calls from the reads with MiXCR, one row per CDR3 protein. The sample lists more than 55,000 distinct CDR3 sequences, roughly 22% occurring once. The chain links TRBV3-1 to TRBJ2-2; D is unresolved. The source was CD8+ T cells from cultured PBMCs, collected from culture after CMV antigen stimulation. This receptor was identified in a human donor in good health (CMV status not recorded). Some clones in this sample may be carry-over from other donors' samples. CDR3 loop: CASSPIIANTGELFF. CDR3 sequence (DNA): TGTGCCAGCAGCCCCATTATCGCGAACACCGGGGAGCTGTTTTTT. The full variable domain, with the rest looked up from reference TRBV3-1 and TRBJ2-2, is DTAVSQTPKYLVTQMGNDKSIKCEQNLGHDTMYWYKQDSKKFLKIMFSYNNKELIINETVPNRFSPKSPDKAHLNLHINSLELGDSAVYFCASSPIIANTGELFFGEGSRLTVL.